This T cell receptor beta chain was sequenced for a study of T cells after yellow fever vaccination. About the research overall: SMART-Seq v4 Ultra Low Input served to prepare low-cell-number fractions. Notes on the study in general: Researchers report a weaker secondary response that nonetheless peaked faster, day 5 versus 15.

This clonotype was counted a few times. The antigen is undetermined. A universal primer site and UMIs were added as TCR cDNA was made by 5'RACE template switching. In TCRdb, the 5' RACE reads were re-called with MiXCR into one record per CDR3 protein. In the table there are around 250,000 distinct CDR3 sequences, about 5.2% of which are singletons. The receptor was isolated from a man aged 18 to 29 who received the YFV17D yellow fever vaccine. The sample here was CD4+ T cells sorted from PBMCs, taken on the day of the yellow fever booster vaccination.

This chain's CDR3 is CASSLEISTEAFF. CDR3 DNA sequence: TGCGCCAGCAGCTTAGAGATTAGCACTGAAGCTTTCTTT. This chain uses TRBV5-1 with TRBJ1-1; no firm D call. This CDR3 is 13 amino acids long. The germline gives CDR1 SGHRS, CDR2 YFSETQ. Trimming stripped 2 bases from V and 4 bases from J, with 9 bases between.